The 31 T cell receptor beta chains presented below share a single source sample, sequenced in a study of blood T cell repertoires in COVID-19. Some clones are missing from TCRdb's copy, which holds only in-frame ones; the method was immunoSEQ multiplex PCR. The sample holds about 140,000 clones; about 90% are singletons and the top ten take approximately 10%. Material: peripheral blood. The receptors were sampled from a woman at least 80 years old with acute or convalescent COVID-19.

The rearrangement uses TRBV2 and TRBJ1-4; D is unclear. The V end was cut by 3 bases, the J end by 7 bases, with 12 bases between. Germline lookup yields CDR1 SNHLY and CDR2 FYNNEI. The CDR3 sequence is 14 residues long. This chain's CDR3 is CASSEPRTGEKLFF. For the CDR3, the DNA is TGTGCCAGCAGTGAGCCCCGAACCGGTGAAAAACTGTTTTTT.

The V call is TRBV6-5, the J call TRBJ2-7; D call uncertain. The CDR3 extends over 12 amino acids. V was trimmed by 6 bases and J by 2 bases, leaving 8 bases between them. CDR1 is MNHEY, CDR2 SVGAGI, per germline. This CDR3 is CASSATTYEQYF. In DNA form, the CDR3 reads TGTGCCAGCAGCGCGACAACCTACGAGCAGTACTTC.

This rearrangement joins TRBV9 to TRBJ1-2, with TRBD1 matching 7 bases. Germline-derived CDR1 and CDR2 are SGDLS and YYNGEE. The CDR3 is 14 amino acids. Trimming at V came to 4 bases and at J to 2 bases, leaving 5 bases not matched to a gene. The CDR3 DNA follows: TGTGCCAGCAGCCGGACAGGAGCCAACTATGGCTACACCTTC. This gives the protein CASSRTGANYGYTF. Full variable domain (remainder filled in from reference TRBV9 and TRBJ1-2): DSGVTQTPKHLITATGQRVTLRCSPRSGDLSVYWYQQSLDQGLQFLIQYYNGEERAKGNILERFSAQQFPDLHSELNLSSLELGDSALYFCASSRTGANYGYTFGSGTRLTVV.

A single count supports this clone. The J gene is TRBJ1-1, the V gene TRBV5-6; 8 bases are shared with TRBD1. Per germline, CDR1 SGHDT and CDR2 YYEEEE. The ends lost 4 bases at V and 3 bases at J; junction bases unmatched: 14. CDR3 length: 17 residues. This CDR3 reads CASSVRDRLVEYTEAFF. CDR3 DNA: TGTGCCAGCAGCGTAAGGGACAGGCTTGTTGAATACACTGAAGCTTTCTTT.

The chain recombines TRBV5-1 with TRBJ1-6, with 11 bases aligning to TRBD1. CDR3 length: 15 residues. Germline CDR1 SGHRS, CDR2 YFSETQ. V gave up 1 base and J gave up 7 bases; unmatched junction bases: 1. The CDR3 sequence: CASSLRTGGNSPLHF. The CDR3 DNA sequence: TGCGCCAGCAGCTTGAGGACAGGGGGCAATTCACCCCTCCACTTT.

J is TRBJ1-4 and V is TRBV12-5; possibly TRBD1 for D (5 bases). The germline CDR1 and CDR2 sequences are LGHNT and FRNRAP. The CDR3 consists of 15 residues. V was trimmed by 0 bases and J by 8 bases, leaving 13 bases between them. This chain's CDR3 is CASGLVTGGGEKLFF. DNA for the CDR3: TGTGCTAGTGGTTTGGTCACAGGCGGGGGGGAAAAACTGTTTTTT.

The chain couples TRBV6-6 to TRBJ1-2; TRBD1 aligns across 9 bases. CDR1 is MNHNY, CDR2 SVGAGI, per germline (reference sequence). This CDR3 has 16 amino acids. Trimming cost V 4 bases and J 4 bases; bases outside gene matches: 10. CDR3 in amino acids: CASSFPPGQGLYGYTF. In DNA, the CDR3 is TGTGCCAGCAGTTTCCCACCGGGACAGGGCCTCTATGGCTACACCTTC.

The V call is TRBV5-8, the J call TRBJ1-3, with 7 bases lining up with TRBD1. Unmatched junction bases numbered 4, after V lost 2 bases and J lost 2 bases. Germline lookup yields CDR1 SGHTS and CDR2 YDEGEE. The CDR3 loop spans 15 amino acids. Here the CDR3 reads CASSLSGTAGNTIYF. The CDR3 nucleotides read TGTGCCAGCAGCTTATCCGGGACAGCTGGAAACACCATATATTTT. Supplemented by reference TRBV5-8 and TRBJ1-3, the full variable domain reads EAGVTQSPTHLIKTRGQQATLRCSPISGHTSVYWYQQALGLGLQFLLWYDEGEERNRGNFPPRFSGRQFPNYSSELNVNALELEDSALYLCASSLSGTAGNTIYFGEGSWLTVV.

This rearrangement joins TRBV29-1 to TRBJ1-2; D gene unclear. The V gene lost 4 bases and the J gene lost 0 bases, with 9 bases spanning the gap. Germline V gene lookup returns CDR1 SQVTM and CDR2 ANQGSEA. The CDR3 is 13 amino acids. The CDR3: CSVARSANYGYTF. In DNA, the CDR3 is TGCAGCGTTGCGCGGTCAGCTAACTATGGCTACACCTTC.

The chain is built from TRBV18 and TRBJ2-7, with D perhaps matching TRBD1 (6 bases). Per the germline V gene, CDR1 is KGHSH and CDR2 is LQKENI. V lost 2 bases and J 5 bases, leaving 13 bases between the germline ends. CDR3 length equals 14 residues. The CDR3 loop reads CASSPGLRGDEQYF. Here the CDR3 DNA reads TGTGCCAGCTCACCAGGGCTCAGGGGAGACGAGCAGTACTTC. The entire variable domain, with the rest obtained from reference TRBV18 and TRBJ2-7, is as follows: NAGVMQNPRHLVRRRGQEARLRCSPMKGHSHVYWYRQLPEEGLKFMVYLQKENIIDESGMPKERFSAEFPKEGPSILRIQQVVRGDSAAYFCASSPGLRGDEQYFGPGTRLTVT.

The chain recombines TRBV7-2 with TRBJ2-1, with D possibly matching TRBD1 (5 bases). Trimming removed 0 bases at V and 8 bases at J, with 14 bases between. Per the germline V gene, CDR1 is SGHTA and CDR2 is FQGNSA. The CDR3 is made up of 15 amino acids. The CDR3 coding sequence is TGTGCCAGCAGCTTAGCGAAGGGGCGTAGATATGAGCAGTTCTTC. It specifies CASSLAKGRRYEQFF.

J is TRBJ1-1 and V is TRBV7-3; D unresolved. The CDR3 totals 13 residues. V lost 2 bases to trimming and J lost 5 bases, with 9 bases between them. Germline V gene data show CDR1 as SGHTA and CDR2 as FQGTGA. The CDR3: CASSLGVGTEAFF. CDR3 sequence (DNA): TGTGCCAGCAGCTTAGGTGTCGGTACTGAAGCTTTCTTT.

The rearrangement joins TRBV27 to TRBJ1-6; 10 nucleotides match TRBD1. This CDR3 contains 16 residues. The germline V gene has CDR1 MNHEY and CDR2 SMNVEV (reference sequence). V lost 3 bases, J lost 12 bases, and 11 bases stayed unmatched. As DNA, the CDR3 is TGTGCCAGCAGTTTTTTGACCGGGACAGGGGATTTACCCCTCCACTTT. This sequence encodes CASSFLTGTGDLPLHF.

The chain couples TRBV11-3 to TRBJ1-1; no reliable D call. The V and J ends lost 0 bases and 7 bases respectively, with 9 bases between them. From germline, CDR1 is SGHNT and CDR2 YENEEA. The CDR3 contains 13 residues. CDR3 sequence: CASSLDVADEAFF. CDR3 bases: TGTGCCAGCAGCTTAGATGTCGCAGATGAAGCTTTCTTT.

The V gene is TRBV19, the J gene TRBJ1-2; 9 bases agree with TRBD1. The CDR3 has 13 amino acids. The V segment lost 10 bases and the J segment 4 bases; nucleotides outside the gene matches: 7. CDR1 is LNHDA and CDR2 is SQIVND in the germline V gene (reference sequence). This CDR3 is CATPGQGGYGYTF. The CDR3 DNA reads TGTGCCACACCGGGACAGGGAGGCTATGGCTACACCTTC.

This chain connects TRBV28 to TRBJ1-5; 7 positions agree with TRBD1. CDR3 length: 15 residues. V trimming: 2 bases; J trimming: 9 bases; junction bases outside the gene matches: 10. Looked up from germline, CDR1 is MDHEN and CDR2 is SYDVKM. CDR3 bases: TGTGCCAGCAGTTTACTGGGACAGAAGAAGCTGCCCCAGCATTTT. Its translation: CASSLLGQKKLPQHF.

The rearrangement joins TRBV19 to TRBJ2-6; no reliable D call. Trimming shortened V by 3 bases and J by 0 bases, and 6 bases separated the two germline ends. The CDR3 spans 15 residues. Germline lookup yields CDR1 LNHDA and CDR2 SQIVND (reference sequence). The CDR3 protein is CASSMSNSGANVLTF. The CDR3 coding sequence is TGTGCCAGTAGTATGTCCAACTCTGGGGCCAACGTCCTGACTTTC. The whole variable domain, filled in from reference TRBV19 and TRBJ2-6, reads DGGITQSPKYLFRKEGQNVTLSCEQNLNHDAMYWYRQDPGQGLRLIYYSQIVNDFQKGDIAEGYSVSREKKESFPLTVTSAQKNPTAFYLCASSMSNSGANVLTFGAGSRLTVL.

The count of this clone is one. The rearrangement joins TRBV5-1 to TRBJ2-3; TRBD1 might be the D (6 bases). V lost 2 bases and J 3 bases, leaving 16 bases between the germline ends. CDR1 SGHRS and CDR2 YFSETQ come from the germline V gene. The CDR3 sequence is 16 residues long. The CDR3 DNA sequence: TGCGCCAGCAGCTTATCAGGGGCAATGTGGACAGATACGCAGTATTTT. Amino acid sequence: CASSLSGAMWTDTQYF.

This sequence joins TRBV6-6 and TRBJ2-3; D gene unclear. Germline CDR1 reads MNHNY; CDR2 reads SVGAGI (reference sequence). This CDR3 region has 12 residues. V lost 4 bases, J lost 4 bases, and 6 bases lay in between. CDR3 region: CASSSGPDTQYF. CDR3 sequence (DNA): TGTGCCAGCAGTTCCGGTCCAGATACGCAGTATTTT.

The gene calls are TRBV12-3 or TRBV12-4 and TRBJ1-1; D remains ambiguous. CDR3 size: 13 residues. Between the trimmed V and J ends, which lost 5 bases and 5 bases, there was a span of 12 bases. The CDR3 is CASSPRTNTEAFF. The CDR3 DNA reads as TGTGCCAGCAGTCCCCGGACTAATACTGAAGCTTTCTTT.

The chain couples TRBV5-1 to TRBJ2-7; 9 bases agree with TRBD1. V was clipped by 5 bases and J by 2 bases; unmatched bases: 2. Per the germline V gene, CDR1 is SGHRS and CDR2 is YFSETQ. The CDR3 has 13 residues. The CDR3 reads CASRWTGAYEQYF. The CDR3 nucleotides read TGCGCCAGCAGGTGGACAGGGGCCTACGAGCAGTACTTC.

This clone was counted between two and nine times. V gene TRBV7-2 combines with J gene TRBJ1-6, with 12 bases lining up with TRBD1. CDR3 length equals 19 residues. With V trimmed by 5 bases and J by 11 bases, 19 bases remained unmatched. Germline V gene sequence: CDR1 SGHTA, CDR2 FQGNSA. The CDR3 region has the DNA TGTGCCAGCAGCACGCAGGGGGGACAGGGGGCCGGGATTTTCGCACCCCTCCACTTT. Amino acid sequence: CASSTQGGQGAGIFAPLHF.

The gene calls are TRBV10-1 and TRBJ2-5; a weak D match, TRBD1 (6 bases). Trimming took 6 bases from V and 5 from J, leaving 16 bases between them. This CDR3 spans 14 amino acids. Germline CDR1 WNHNN, CDR2 SYGVQD (reference sequence). The CDR3 loop reads CASSDRLAQETQYF. The DNA of the CDR3 is TGCGCCAGCAGCGACAGGTTGGCCCAGGAGACCCAGTACTTC.

The rearrangement links TRBV12-3 or TRBV12-4 to TRBJ1-3, with D possibly matching TRBD1 (6 bases). The V end lost 5 bases, the J end lost 8 bases, and 13 bases lay between the germline ends. The length of the CDR3 is 13 residues. In DNA form, the CDR3 reads TGTGCCAGCAGTCTGGGCCCAGGGGACACCATATATTTT. Protein sequence: CASSLGPGDTIYF.

The chain carries TRBV19 and TRBJ1-1; D gene uncertain. The CDR3 contains 13 residues. Trimming left V 0 bases short and J 11 bases short, with 13 bases between. Germline loops: CDR1 LNHDA, CDR2 SQIVND (reference sequence). The CDR3 bases are TGTGCCAGTAGTATAGAGAATCAGGCGGGGGCTTTCTTT. Translation: CASSIENQAGAFF.

This clone was counted a single time. The chain carries TRBV7-2 and TRBJ1-2, with D possibly TRBD1 on 6 matching bases. This CDR3 comprises 15 residues. V was trimmed by 5 bases and J by 4 bases, leaving 17 bases between them. Germline CDR1 SGHTA, CDR2 FQGNSA. For the CDR3, the DNA is TGTGCCAGCAGCGCATCGTGGCAGGGGACCTATGGCTACACCTTC. Protein sequence: CASSASWQGTYGYTF.

The rearrangement uses TRBV5-1 and TRBJ1-4, with D tentatively TRBD1 (5 bases). The CDR3 loop spans 14 amino acids. Trimming stripped 3 bases from V and 8 bases from J, with 14 bases between. Germline V gene lookup returns CDR1 SGHRS and CDR2 YFSETQ. The CDR3 spells CASSWQGGEEKLFF. The DNA of the CDR3 is TGCGCCAGCAGCTGGCAGGGTGGCGAGGAAAAACTGTTTTTT.

CDR3 nucleotides: TGTGCCAGTAGTCGTCAGCGCGGGGAGCTGTTTTTT. Residues: CASSRQRGELFF. The V and J genes are TRBV19 and TRBJ2-2, with D unresolved. Trimming took 5 bases from V and 7 from J, leaving 8 bases between them. Germline V gives CDR1 LNHDA, CDR2 SQIVND (reference sequence). This CDR3 contains 12 residues.

The rearrangement uses TRBV2 and TRBJ1-3, with D unresolved. The CDR3 is made up of 15 amino acids. The V gene lost 4 bases and the J gene lost 0 bases, with 10 bases spanning the gap. Germline CDR1 reads SNHLY; CDR2 reads FYNNEI. This chain's CDR3 is CASSVGRTSGNTIYF. CDR3 bases: TGTGCCAGCAGTGTTGGGCGAACCTCTGGAAACACCATATATTTT.

This clone was seen more than once but under ten times. The chain combines TRBV10-2 with TRBJ1-2, with TRBD1 matching over 8 bases. Trimming took 6 bases from V and 2 from J; bases not matched to a gene: 8. CDR3 length equals 15 residues. Per germline, CDR1 WSHSY and CDR2 SAAADI. CDR3 in amino acids: CASRGTGQMNYGYTF. In DNA form, the CDR3 reads TGCGCCAGCAGGGGGACAGGTCAAATGAACTATGGCTACACCTTC.

The J gene is TRBJ2-6, the V gene TRBV18, with D possibly matching TRBD1 (6 bases). The germline V gene has CDR1 KGHSH and CDR2 LQKENI. This CDR3 comprises 17 residues. Trimming cost V 4 bases and J 1 base, with 14 bases left between them. The chain's CDR3 is CASSHTGQLSGANVLTF. As DNA, the CDR3 is TGTGCCAGCTCACATACGGGACAATTGTCTGGGGCCAACGTCCTGACTTTC.